The 8 T cell receptor beta chains below were found in one sample sequenced in a study of blood T cell repertoires in COVID-19. The repertoire was sequenced with immunoSEQ multiplex PCR; TCRdb's copy has only in-frame clones and lacks some. The sample has some 150,000 clones, around 80% seen once; the top ten hold around 3.6%. The sample comprised PBMCs or T cells enriched from blood (not recorded which). These receptors were obtained from a woman between 45 and 60 years old in a cohort exposed to, infected with or recovered from COVID-19 (not recorded which).

The chain recombines TRBV28 with TRBJ2-7; 8 nucleotides agree with TRBD2. The trim removed 4 bases at V and 1 base at J, leaving 9 bases unmatched. CDR1 is MDHEN and CDR2 is SYDVKM in the germline V gene. This CDR3 has 16 amino acids. Written as DNA, the CDR3 is TGTGCCAGCAGTTCGGGCTCTACTAGCGGATCCTACGAGCAGTACTTC. Translating gives CASSSGSTSGSYEQYF.

The J gene is TRBJ2-5, the V gene TRBV6-5, with TRBD2 matching 8 bases. The V gene's germline CDR1 is MNHEY and CDR2 SVGAGI. CDR3 length: 14 residues. The V gene end was trimmed by 7 bases and the J gene end by 2 bases; junction bases not matched to a gene: 6. The CDR3 reads CASNARLAQETQYF. CDR3 DNA sequence: TGTGCCAGCAATGCCCGACTAGCGCAAGAGACCCAGTACTTC.

This sequence joins TRBV4-1 and TRBJ2-1, with 8 nucleotides matching TRBD2. V lost 4 bases, J lost 4 bases, and 9 bases stayed unmatched. In germline, CDR1 is MGHRA, CDR2 YSYEKL. This CDR3 is built from 16 residues. CDR3 loop: CASSLQSGRSYNEQFF. CDR3 DNA sequence: TGCGCCAGCAGCCTACAGAGCGGGAGAAGTTACAATGAGCAGTTCTTC.

The chain is built from TRBV19 and TRBJ1-2; 8 nucleotides match TRBD1. After removal of 5 bases from V and 5 bases from J, the junction contained 13 bases not matched to a gene. The CDR3 sequence is 16 residues long. Germline V gene sequence: CDR1 LNHDA, CDR2 SQIVND (reference sequence). The CDR3 sequence: CASSELPGQEVYGYTF. The CDR3 DNA reads as TGTGCCAGTAGTGAACTACCGGGACAGGAGGTTTATGGCTACACCTTC.

This chain uses TRBV11-2 with TRBJ1-5, with TRBD1 matching 7 bases. This CDR3 has 14 residues. Germline CDR1 and CDR2: SGHAT and FQNNGV. V shed 0 bases and J 6 bases; nucleotides not matched to a gene: 2. The CDR3 sequence: CASSLDRGSQPQHF. The CDR3 DNA follows: TGTGCCAGCAGCTTAGACAGGGGGAGTCAGCCCCAGCATTTT.

Here the CDR3 reads CASSQDPPGGWETQYF. CDR3 nucleotides: TGTGCCAGCAGCCAAGATCCCCCAGGGGGCTGGGAGACCCAGTACTTC. This chain joins TRBV4-2 and TRBJ2-5, with 8 bases fitting TRBD1. CDR3 length: 16 amino acids. J lost 5 bases, V lost 0 bases, and 8 bases had no gene match. Germline values: CDR1 LGHNA, CDR2 YNFKEQ.

V usage is TRBV9 and J usage is TRBJ1-2; D is perhaps TRBD1 (6 bases). CDR1 and CDR2 from the germline V gene are SGDLS and YYNGEE. V was shortened by 4 bases and J by 5 bases, with 18 bases between the two germline ends. The CDR3 covers 15 residues. As DNA, the CDR3 is TGTGCCAGCAGCCCCCGAATGGGGGCAGGTTATGGCTACACCTTC. It codes for CASSPRMGAGYGYTF.

The chain is built from TRBV5-1 and TRBJ2-3; 7 bases are a match to TRBD1. There are 15 residues in the CDR3. V was clipped by 6 bases and J by 2 bases; unmatched bases: 9. CDR1 and CDR2 from the germline V gene are SGHRS and YFSETQ. CDR3 residues: CASKPQGDYTDTQYF. The CDR3 coding sequence is TGCGCCAGCAAACCGCAGGGGGATTACACAGATACGCAGTATTTT.